This T cell receptor (beta chain) is from a study of graft-versus-host responses after intestinal transplantation. Study-wide results and limits: Graft-versus-host to host-versus-graft clonal ratios in allografts were high in patients with graft-donor T cell macrochimerism.

With regard to this clone: Its cognate antigen is unknown.

Profiling relied on immunoSEQ multiplex PCR, and the TCRdb table lists in-frame clones only, not all of them. The sample has some 120,000 clones, approximately 90% seen once. Germline assignment: CDR1 SGHAT and CDR2 FQNNGV. V shed 5 bases and J shed 3 bases, with 11 bases lying between them. The CDR3 covers 13 residues. The chain has TRBV11-2 and TRBJ2-7; the D gene is possibly TRBD2 (5 bases). The sequencing used unstimulated CD4+ T cells sorted from spleen or lymph node cells, collected before intestinal transplant. The source of this sequence is a human donor who received an intestinal transplant. The CDR3 is CASSPPGSYEQYF. Written as DNA, the CDR3 is TGTGCCAGCAGCCCCCCGGGAAGCTACGAGCAGTACTTC.